The present T cell receptor beta chain was sequenced within a study of T cell responses to AZD1222 COVID-19 vaccine. Study-level results: Variant regions that are unmutated are reportedly the target of nearly half of spike-specific TCRs.

Worth noting for this clone: Its antigen remains unidentified.

Assay: immunoSEQ multiplex PCR; the TCRdb copy retains only in-frame clones and omits some. This repertoire shows about 140,000 clones, 85% to 90% found once; its top ten account for around 3%. Germline CDR1 reads SEHNR; CDR2 reads FQNEAQ (reference sequence). The CDR3 is 15 amino acids. Trimming pared 6 bases from V and 2 bases from J, leaving 15 bases between. This material consisted of peripheral blood, taken on day 0 of AZD1222 vaccination. The chain recombines TRBV7-9 with TRBJ2-3; D may correspond to TRBD1 or TRBD2 (6 bases each). The receptor's source is an adult in good health. CDR3 DNA: TGTGCCAGCAGTCAAACGCGGGACAACACAGATACGCAGTATTTT. As protein: CASSQTRDNTDTQYF. Variable domain in full (rest from reference TRBV7-9 and TRBJ2-3): DTGVSQNPRHKITKRGQNVTFRCDPISEHNRLYWYRQTLGQGPEFLTYFQNEAQLEKSRLLSDRFSAERPKGSFSTLEIQRTEQGDSAMYLCASSQTRDNTDTQYFGPGTRLTVL.